This T cell receptor beta chain was retrieved from a study of blood T cells in healthy people across ages. In this sample, this clonotype turned up a few times. Together with a sample-barcoded 5' primer, a J-beta primer mix was included in a second PCR lasting roughly 6 to 12 cycles. TCRdb re-derived calls from the 5' RACE reads in MiXCR, one entry per CDR3 protein. The table includes 1.5 million to 1.9 million distinct CDR3 sequences, less than 45% detected once. The germline CDR1 and CDR2 sequences are SEHNR and FQNEAQ (reference sequence). V lost 3 bases to trimming and J lost 5 bases; unmatched junction nucleotides: 12. CDR3 length: 16 amino acids.

The specimen was blood. The receptor was isolated from a woman under 30 in good health. The rearrangement joins TRBV7-9 to TRBJ1-2; 7 nucleotides agree with TRBD1. The CDR3 reads CASSFRSGQYDYGYTF. In DNA, the CDR3 is TGTGCCAGCAGCTTTCGCTCGGGACAGTACGATTATGGCTACACCTTC.